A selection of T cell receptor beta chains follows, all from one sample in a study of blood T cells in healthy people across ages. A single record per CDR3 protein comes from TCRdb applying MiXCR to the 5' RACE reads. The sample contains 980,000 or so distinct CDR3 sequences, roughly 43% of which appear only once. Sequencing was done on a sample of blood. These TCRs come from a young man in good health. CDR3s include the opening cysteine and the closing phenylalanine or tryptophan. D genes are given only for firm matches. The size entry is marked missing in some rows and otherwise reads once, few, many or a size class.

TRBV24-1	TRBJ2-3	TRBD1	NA	CATSDVQGAETDTQYF	TGTGCCACCAGTGACGTACAGGGGGCTGAGACAGATACGCAGTATTTT
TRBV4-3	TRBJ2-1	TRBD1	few	CASSQEGQGANEQFF	TGCGCCAGCAGCCAAGAAGGACAGGGGGCGAATGAGCAGTTCTTC
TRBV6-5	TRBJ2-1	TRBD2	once	CASSYSGTSGYNEQFF	TGTGCCAGCAGTTACTCCGGGACTAGCGGATACAATGAGCAGTTCTTC
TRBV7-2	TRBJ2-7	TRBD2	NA	CASSVRGFPYEQYF	TGTGCCAGCAGTGTGCGGGGGTTTCCCTACGAGCAGTACTTC
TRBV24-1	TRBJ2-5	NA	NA	CATSDPGTNQETQYF	TGTGCCACCAGTGACCCGGGGACAAACCAAGAGACCCAGTACTTC
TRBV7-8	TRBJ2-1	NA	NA	CASSLGTNPPHEQFF	TGTGCCAGCAGCTTAGGGACAAACCCCCCCCATGAGCAGTTCTTC
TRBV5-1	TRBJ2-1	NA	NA	CASSVRGMGLALDEQFF	TGCGCCAGCAGCGTCAGAGGAATGGGACTGGCCTTGGATGAGCAGTTCTTC
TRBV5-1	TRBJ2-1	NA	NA	CASSGGFGPRSRNEQFF	TGCGCCAGCAGCGGAGGGTTTGGGCCTCGAAGCCGAAATGAGCAGTTCTTC
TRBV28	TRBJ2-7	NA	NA	CASSRTIEQYF	TGTGCCAGCAGTCGGACGATCGAGCAGTACTTC
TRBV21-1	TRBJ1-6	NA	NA	CASSLFSTSSISRQGCGSPLHF	TGTGCCAGCAGTCTATTTTCGACCTCTAGCATATCTCGGCAGGGTTGTGGTTCACCCCTCCACTTT
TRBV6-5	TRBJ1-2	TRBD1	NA	CASRGRTGGMYGYTF	TGTGCCAGCAGAGGAAGGACAGGGGGGATGTATGGCTACACCTTC
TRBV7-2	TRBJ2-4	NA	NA	CASSPGTLTPLAKNIQYF	TGTGCCAGCAGCCCCGGGACTCTGACTCCACTAGCCAAAAACATTCAGTACTTC
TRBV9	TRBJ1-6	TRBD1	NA	CASSTPLTGPGSPLHF	TGTGCCAGCAGCACACCCCTGACAGGGCCTGGATCACCCCTCCACTTT
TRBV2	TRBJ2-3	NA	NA	CASSEVGGALTDTQYF	TGTGCCAGCAGTGAGGTCGGCGGGGCTCTCACAGATACGCAGTATTTT
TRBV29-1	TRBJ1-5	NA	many	CSVRDDHLEPQHF	TGCAGCGTTCGGGACGATCATTTGGAGCCCCAGCATTTT
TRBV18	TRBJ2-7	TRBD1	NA	CASSPRTGENEQYF	TGTGCCAGCTCACCCCGGACAGGGGAGAACGAGCAGTACTTC
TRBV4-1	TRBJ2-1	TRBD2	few	CASSQETSGGPYNEQFF	TGCGCCAGCAGCCAAGAAACTAGCGGGGGTCCCTACAATGAGCAGTTCTTC
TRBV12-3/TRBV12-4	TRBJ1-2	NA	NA	CAMRRGPNYGYTF	TGTGCCATGCGGCGGGGACCCAACTATGGCTACACCTTC
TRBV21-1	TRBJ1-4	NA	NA	CASTRDFNEKLFF	TGTGCCAGCACAAGGGACTTTAATGAAAAACTGTTTTTT
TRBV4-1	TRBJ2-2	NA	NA	CASSHRAGFDTGELFF	TGCGCCAGCAGCCATCGTGCGGGGTTCGACACCGGGGAGCTGTTTTTT
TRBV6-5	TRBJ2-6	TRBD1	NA	CASSSDRGSSGANVLTF	TGTGCCAGCAGTTCGGACAGGGGAAGCTCTGGGGCCAATGTCCTGACTTTC
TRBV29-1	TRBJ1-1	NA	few	CSVHYPEAFF	TGCAGCGTTCATTACCCTGAAGCTTTCTTT
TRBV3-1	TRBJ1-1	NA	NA	CASSHTDAGEGHTEAFF	TGTGCCAGCAGCCACACTGATGCAGGGGAAGGACACACTGAAGCTTTCTTT
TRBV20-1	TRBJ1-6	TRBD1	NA	CSAIQTGERSPLHF	TGCAGTGCTATTCAGACAGGGGAAAGGTCACCCCTCCACTTT
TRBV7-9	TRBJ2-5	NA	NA	CASSSDLVGTQYF	TGTGCCAGCAGCTCGGACCTTGTTGGGACCCAGTACTTC
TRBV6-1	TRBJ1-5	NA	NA	CASSKRTDDQPQHF	TGTGCCAGCAGTAAAAGGACCGATGATCAGCCCCAGCATTTT
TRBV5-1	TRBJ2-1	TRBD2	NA	CASSFSSGGDDEQFF	TGCGCCAGCAGCTTTTCTAGCGGGGGGGACGATGAGCAGTTCTTC
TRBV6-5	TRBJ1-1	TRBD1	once	CASSSPGTARTEAFF	TGTGCCAGCAGTAGCCCCGGGACAGCGAGGACTGAAGCTTTCTTT
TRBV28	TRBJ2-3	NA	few	CAILREDTQYF	TGTGCCATCCTTAGGGAAGATACGCAGTATTTT
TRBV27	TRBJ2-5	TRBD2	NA	CASRLLAGVETQYF	TGTGCCAGCAGGCTACTAGCGGGGGTTGAGACCCAGTACTTC
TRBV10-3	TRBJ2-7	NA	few	CAISGDSGGHEQYF	TGTGCCATCAGTGGGGACAGCGGGGGCCACGAGCAGTACTTC
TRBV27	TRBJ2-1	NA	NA	CASSLFFTGELNEQFF	TGTGCCAGCAGTTTATTTTTCACTGGGGAGCTTAATGAGCAGTTCTTC
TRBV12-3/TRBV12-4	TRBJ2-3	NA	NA	CASSSDLAATGSTDTQYF	TGTGCCAGCAGTTCGGACCTTGCAGCGACGGGGAGCACAGATACGCAGTATTTT
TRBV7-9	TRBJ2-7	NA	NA	CASSPVEVRLFYEQYF	TGTGCCAGCAGCCCTGTAGAGGTCAGACTATTCTACGAGCAGTACTTC
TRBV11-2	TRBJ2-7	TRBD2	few	CASSLTGTSGYEQYF	TGTGCCAGCAGCTTAACCGGGACTAGCGGGTACGAGCAGTACTTC
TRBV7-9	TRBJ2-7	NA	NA	CASSLAGLESYEQYF	TGTGCCAGCAGCTTAGCGGGTCTAGAGTCCTACGAGCAGTACTTC
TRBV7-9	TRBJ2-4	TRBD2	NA	CASSSPGGAKNIQYF	TGTGCCAGCAGCTCCCCCGGGGGGGCCAAAAACATTCAGTACTTC
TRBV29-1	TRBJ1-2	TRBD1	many	CSVSQGTGKGYTF	TGCAGCGTTTCCCAGGGGACAGGGAAAGGCTACACCTTC
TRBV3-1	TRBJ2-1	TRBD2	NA	CASSQLAGGYNERFF	TGTGCCAGCAGCCAACTAGCGGGGGGTTACAATGAGCGGTTCTTC
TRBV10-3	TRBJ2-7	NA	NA	CAISGVEGLEQYF	TGTGCCATCAGTGGGGTGGAGGGTCTCGAGCAGTACTTC
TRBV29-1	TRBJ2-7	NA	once	CSVAGRRANEQYF	TGCAGCGTTGCGGGTAGGCGCGCCAACGAGCAGTACTTC
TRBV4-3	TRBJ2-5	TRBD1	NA	CASSSSTGRQETQYF	TGCGCCAGCAGCTCGTCGACAGGGCGCCAAGAGACCCAGTACTTC
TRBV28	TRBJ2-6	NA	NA	CASSGPGANVLTF	TGTGCCAGCTCTGGCCCTGGGGCCAACGTCCTGACTTTC
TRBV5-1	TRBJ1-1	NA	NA	CASSLRQENTEAFF	TGCGCCAGCAGCTTGAGACAGGAGAACACTGAAGCTTTCTTT
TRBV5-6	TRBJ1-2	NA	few	CASSLGGIIYGYTF	TGTGCCAGCAGCTTGGGGGGGATCATCTATGGCTACACCTTC